Presented here are 22 T cell receptor beta chains from one specimen sequenced in a study of cytomegalovirus exposure and HLA in healthy donors. PCR was performed using 60 Vbeta and 13 Jbeta primers. Measured with immunoSEQ multiplex PCR; TCRdb has only the in-frame clones, and not every one. Here the sample spans 90,000 to 120,000 clones, approximately 81% being singletons. The sample was PBMCs. These receptors originate from a male donor in good health and CMV-seropositive.

The V call is TRBV29-1, the J call TRBJ2-3, with 7 bases identical to TRBD2. V trimming: 6 bases; J trimming: 9 bases; junction bases outside the gene matches: 6. Germline V gene sequence: CDR1 SQVTM, CDR2 ANQGSEA. The CDR3 is made up of 11 amino acids. The CDR3 region is CSVGGGGTQYF. CDR3 nucleotides: TGCAGCGTGGGTGGGGGGGGAACGCAGTATTTT.

V is TRBV11-3 and J is TRBJ1-3; D might be TRBD1 (5 bases). The V end lost 2 bases, the J end lost 3 bases, and 14 bases lay between the germline ends. Germline loops: CDR1 SGHNT, CDR2 YENEEA. This CDR3 comprises 16 residues. CDR3 sequence (DNA): TGTGCCAGCAGCTTATCAACAGGCTCGGGTGGAAACACCATATATTTT. Its protein product is CASSLSTGSGGNTIYF.

V is TRBV19 and J is TRBJ1-6, with TRBD1 identical over 7 bases. Germline CDR1 reads LNHDA; CDR2 reads SQIVND (reference sequence). V dropped 6 bases and J dropped 9; count of bases not matched to a gene: 8. The CDR3 is 14 residues long. The CDR3 sequence: CASRQGPGGSPLHF. The CDR3 DNA reads TGTGCCAGTAGGCAGGGGCCAGGGGGTTCACCCCTCCACTTT. Using reference TRBV19 and TRBJ1-6 for the parts outside the CDR3, the full variable domain is DGGITQSPKYLFRKEGQNVTLSCEQNLNHDAMYWYRQDPGQGLRLIYYSQIVNDFQKGDIAEGYSVSREKKESFPLTVTSAQKNPTAFYLCASRQGPGGSPLHFGNGTRLTVT.

The gene calls are TRBV9 and TRBJ1-1; D remains unclear. The CDR3 is 15 amino acids. V gave up 2 bases and J gave up 8 bases, with 19 bases separating them. Germline loops: CDR1 SGDLS, CDR2 YYNGEE. CDR3 region: CASSVGTSLTGEAFF. In DNA form, the CDR3 reads TGTGCCAGCAGCGTGGGCACTTCTCTCACTGGGGAAGCTTTCTTT.

The chain uses TRBV10-1 and TRBJ2-1; 8 nucleotides line up with TRBD2. V trimming: 2 bases; J trimming: 4 bases; junction bases outside the gene matches: 7. The CDR3 loop spans 16 amino acids. The V gene's germline CDR1 is WNHNN and CDR2 SYGVQD (reference sequence). The CDR3 sequence is CASSEDFGGGYNEQFF. The CDR3, as DNA: TGCGCCAGCAGTGAGGACTTCGGGGGGGGGTACAATGAGCAGTTCTTC.

J is TRBJ1-2 and V is TRBV18; tentative D call: TRBD1 (6 bases). The V gene's germline CDR1 is KGHSH and CDR2 LQKENI. V lost 3 bases and J lost 6, with 17 bases in between. This CDR3 is built from 15 residues. Here the CDR3 DNA reads TGTGCCAGCTCACCTGGGGCCGGGACATCGAATGGCTACACCTTC. Protein: CASSPGAGTSNGYTF. Drawing the rest from reference TRBV18 and TRBJ1-2, the complete variable domain is NAGVMQNPRHLVRRRGQEARLRCSPMKGHSHVYWYRQLPEEGLKFMVYLQKENIIDESGMPKERFSAEFPKEGPSILRIQQVVRGDSAAYFCASSPGAGTSNGYTFGSGTRLTVV.

V gene TRBV5-4 combines with J gene TRBJ2-7, with 8 bases identical to TRBD1. The CDR3 is made up of 13 amino acids. V was pared by 0 bases and J by 5 bases, with 1 base of the junction left unmatched. Germline assignment: CDR1 SGHNT and CDR2 YYREEE (reference sequence). The DNA for the CDR3 is TGTGCCAGCAGCTTGGGACAGGGGAACGAGCAGTACTTC. Translating gives CASSLGQGNEQYF.

The chain links TRBV5-1 to TRBJ2-5; 11 positions agree with TRBD1. This CDR3 spans 15 amino acids. J gave up 4 bases and V 4 bases, and 6 bases lay outside the gene matches. From germline, CDR1 is SGHRS and CDR2 YFSETQ. CDR3 DNA: TGCGCCAGCAGCACCGGGACAGGGGGGCGAGAGACCCAGTACTTC. Translated, it gives CASSTGTGGRETQYF. Looking up the rest from reference TRBV5-1 and TRBJ2-5 gives the full variable domain: KAGVTQTPRYLIKTRGQQVTLSCSPISGHRSVSWYQQTPGQGLQFLFEYFSETQRNKGNFPGRFSGRQFSNSRSEMNVSTLELGDSALYLCASSTGTGGRETQYFGPGTRLLVL.

The chain links TRBV7-2 to TRBJ2-1; 8 positions agree with TRBD1. The CDR3 runs 14 residues. J was trimmed by 3 bases and V by 5 bases; bases with no gene match: 3. Germline CDR1 is SGHTA and CDR2 is FQGNSA. The CDR3 nucleotides are TGTGCCAGCAGCCCGGGGACAGGCTACAATGAGCAGTTCTTC. Protein product: CASSPGTGYNEQFF.

This chain connects TRBV27 to TRBJ2-1; 7 bases align to TRBD2. Losses at the gene ends were 8 bases for V and 4 bases for J; bases not matched to a gene: 11. Germline CDR1 is MNHEY and CDR2 is SMNVEV (reference sequence). This CDR3 has 15 amino acids. The CDR3 loop reads CASSLGRGSYNEQFF. The CDR3 nucleotides are TGTGCCAGCTCCTTGGGGCGGGGGTCGTACAATGAGCAGTTCTTC.

J is TRBJ1-5 and V is TRBV4-1, with 10 bases that match TRBD1. V lost 4 bases to trimming and J lost 7 bases; unmatched junction nucleotides: 13. Germline values: CDR1 MGHRA, CDR2 YSYEKL. CDR3 length: 17 amino acids. In DNA form, the CDR3 reads TGCGCCAGCAGCCGGGACCTGACAGGGGGCGTTGGGCAGCCCCAGCATTTT. Amino acid sequence: CASSRDLTGGVGQPQHF.

The V call is TRBV2, the J call TRBJ1-6; TRBD1 matches 7 bases. J lost 5 bases, V lost 4 bases, and 5 bases had no gene match. The CDR3 has 15 amino acids. CDR1 SNHLY and CDR2 FYNNEI come from the germline V gene. CDR3 loop: CASSVTGANNSPLHF. For the CDR3, the DNA is TGTGCCAGCAGTGTTACAGGGGCCAATAATTCACCCCTCCACTTT.

V gene TRBV5-6 combines with J gene TRBJ2-7, with D unresolved. The CDR3 loop spans 16 amino acids. Trimming pared 3 bases from V and 5 bases from J, leaving 21 bases between. CDR1 is SGHDT and CDR2 is YYEEEE in the germline V gene. Here the CDR3 reads CASSSPRSPPPDEQYF. The CDR3 DNA follows: TGTGCCAGCAGCTCGCCGCGGTCACCCCCGCCCGACGAGCAGTACTTC.

The chain combines TRBV5-4 with TRBJ1-3, with TRBD1 matching over 7 bases. CDR3 length: 14 residues. The trim removed 0 bases at V and 4 bases at J, leaving 1 base unmatched. The germline V gene has CDR1 SGHNT and CDR2 YYREEE (reference sequence). CDR3 amino acids: CASSLGQGGNTIYF. As DNA, the CDR3 is TGTGCCAGCAGCTTGGGACAGGGAGGAAACACCATATATTTT.

This rearrangement joins TRBV6-5 to TRBJ2-3, with TRBD1 matching 7 bases. In germline, CDR1 is MNHEY, CDR2 SVGAGI. CDR3 size: 16 residues. Trimming cost V 0 bases and J 0 bases; bases outside gene matches: 3. The CDR3: CASSYSRDSSTDTQYF. The DNA of the CDR3 is TGTGCCAGCAGTTACTCTCGGGACAGCAGCACAGATACGCAGTATTTT.

CDR3 sequence (DNA): TGTGCCAGTGAAATTGAGGACAGGGTTAACTATGGCTACACCTTC. Translating gives CASEIEDRVNYGYTF. This chain joins TRBV19 and TRBJ1-2; 8 nucleotides line up with TRBD1. V trimming: 8 bases; J trimming: 1 base; junction bases outside the gene matches: 9. Per germline, CDR1 LNHDA and CDR2 SQIVND (reference sequence). This CDR3 region has 15 residues.

The rearrangement joins TRBV7-9 to TRBJ1-1; D not certain. V lost 0 bases to trimming and J lost 7 bases, with 18 bases between them. CDR1 and CDR2 from the germline V gene are SEHNR and FQNEAQ (reference sequence). The CDR3 consists of 16 residues. The CDR3 sequence: CASSLAYKISGSEAFF. The DNA for the CDR3 is TGTGCCAGCAGCTTAGCGTATAAGATTTCCGGTAGTGAAGCTTTCTTT.

This clone showed up just a few times. The chain combines TRBV6-5 with TRBJ2-5; D is undetermined. This CDR3 contains 14 residues. Trimming shortened V by 8 bases and J by 5 bases, and 18 bases separated the two germline ends. The germline V gene has CDR1 MNHEY and CDR2 SVGAGI. This CDR3 is CASSSNGVVETQYF. The CDR3 DNA reads as TGTGCCAGCTCTTCCAACGGAGTGGTGGAGACCCAGTACTTC.

This rearrangement joins TRBV7-2 to TRBJ1-3; D is ambiguous. V lost 5 bases and J 8 bases, leaving 7 bases between the germline ends. Germline CDR1 and CDR2: SGHTA and FQGNSA. The CDR3 length is 11 residues. As DNA, the CDR3 is TGTGCCAGCAGCCCCCGGGACACCATATATTTT. Protein sequence: CASSPRDTIYF. Full variable domain (outside the CDR3, taken from reference TRBV7-2 and TRBJ1-3): GAGVSQSPSNKVTEKGKDVELRCDPISGHTALYWYRQSLGQGLEFLIYFQGNSAPDKSGLPSDRFSAERTGGSVSTLTIQRTQQEDSAVYLCASSPRDTIYFGEGSWLTVV.

The chain employs TRBV19 and TRBJ1-2, with D hard to call. The CDR3 consists of 16 residues. The V and J ends lost 3 bases and 5 bases respectively, with 19 bases between them. Germline V gene sequence: CDR1 LNHDA, CDR2 SQIVND (reference sequence). CDR3 DNA sequence: TGTGCCAGTAGTATCTTTCGGGATTGGTCGGATTATGGCTACACCTTC. The encoded protein is CASSIFRDWSDYGYTF.

The chain links TRBV5-8 to TRBJ1-2, with D hard to call. This CDR3 contains 16 residues. Deletions cut 0 bases from V and 4 bases from J, with 16 bases between. Germline V gives CDR1 SGHTS, CDR2 YDEGEE. As DNA, the CDR3 is TGTGCCAGCAGCTTGGAACCCACGGGGTCCGCCTATGGCTACACCTTC. It translates to CASSLEPTGSAYGYTF.

The chain carries TRBV7-2 and TRBJ2-7; the match to TRBD1 covers 7 bases. CDR1 is SGHTA and CDR2 is FQGNSA in the germline V gene. V shed 5 bases and J 7 bases; nucleotides not matched to a gene: 11. The CDR3 covers 14 residues. The CDR3 reads CASSPRTGLGEQYF. In DNA, the CDR3 is TGTGCCAGCAGCCCCCGGACAGGATTGGGAGAGCAGTACTTC.